This record looks at one T cell receptor (beta chain) sequence and its context. The sample originates from a study of technical replicates of blood from a handful of donors. Data came from immunoSEQ multiplex PCR; TCRdb stores just in-frame clones and leaves some out. The table lists 75,000 to 95,000 clones, around 94% of them singletons. Trimming stripped 10 bases from V and 0 bases from J, with 16 bases between. This CDR3 has 14 residues. Looked up from germline, CDR1 is LNHDA and CDR2 is SQIVND (reference sequence). V gene TRBV19 combines with J gene TRBJ2-7; possibly TRBD1 for D (5 bases). The TCR originated in a human donor in good health. The sample comprised T cells isolated from PBMCs. The CDR3: CATRRGLRSYEQYF. CDR3 DNA sequence: TGTGCCACCCGAAGGGGCCTCCGCTCCTACGAGCAGTACTTC.